This record covers a single T cell receptor beta chain. No cognate antigen has been identified for it. Within one base of it there is no much larger clone, and no base qualities were kept. This sample was taken from a study of T cells in localized non-small cell lung cancer (dated by TCRdb to about 2020). Describing the broader study: The study examined T cell repertoires in a few hundred patients with early-stage NSCLC and compared tumors with uninvolved tumor-adjacent lungs. All 240 or so NSCLC patients in the cohort were treatment-naive and had localized lung tumors that were resected. Of the NSCLC patients, roughly 130 were male and 107 were female, and the mean age was about 69 years.

Summary of the overall study and its limitations: Longer overall survival was associated with higher T cell density in blood, whereas shorter survival was associated with higher clonality in adjacent lung. Because multi-region tumor sequencing was not done, intratumor heterogeneity could not be ruled out. A median of roughly 50 of the top 100 tumor clones turned up in the paired uninvolved adjacent lung, and approximately 30 of those clones also ranked among the top 100 of that same adjacent lung. Because the study design was exploratory, TCR variables were selected using unadjusted p-values without false-discovery rate correction. The highest T cell clonality was observed in uninvolved tumor-adjacent lung, where clonality exceeded that of tumor, suggesting that antigenic responses were more focused in uninvolved tumor-adjacent lung.

The immunoSEQ Assay was used to sequence TCR beta CDR3 regions from DNA. The original methods were these. To compute T cell density, TCR beta template counts were normalized to usable DNA, which was estimated by amplifying housekeeping genes. The preseqR package was used to estimate richness by extrapolating to 400,000 templates for PBMC samples and to 120,000 templates for tissue samples. Clonality was calculated as one minus Pielou's evenness. Differential abundance testing on productive amino-acid clonotypes, with a minimum total count of 5 and an alpha of 0.1, was used to identify tissue-enriched TCRs. The Jaccard Index and the Morisita Overlap Index were used to measure how much the repertoires overlapped between compartments. TCR beta CDR3s were clustered by GLIPH together with public tetramer-defined viral CDR3s, and at least three viral sequences plus V-gene enrichment were required for viral motifs. This immuneACCESS table, as held by TCRdb, lists in-frame sequences with V and J called but not all clones. Of the missing ones, under half trace to an unresolved V gene in checked studies; the others have no known cause. That table furnishes V, J and clone size, whereas the DNA furnished D and trimming. The sample data list roughly 30,000 clones, and approximately 90% of these were observed just once. The top ten clones comprise about 28% of the sample.

The CDR3 contains 14 residues, cysteine and phenylalanine counted. CDR3 DNA is the only sequence kept; it has 42 bases, read in frame from the first base. For CDR1 and CDR2, the germline V gene lists MNHNS and SASEGT. Trimming removed 7 bases from V and 2 bases from J, leaving 14 bases between the germline ends. At diagnosis, tumor, uninvolved tumor-adjacent lung and peripheral blood were collected and then preserved as a mix of FFPE and fresh-frozen material. For TCR repertoire profiling, the blood samples were analyzed as peripheral blood mononuclear cells. The clonotype comes from an older female donor with stage I lung adenocarcinoma. The sequencing used peripheral blood, collected before any cancer treatment. The V and J genes are TRBV6-1 and TRBJ1-2; the D gene cannot be named for sure. The DNA sequence follows: TGTGCCAGCACCCTGCAGGCTCTGAACTATGGCTACACCTTC. It is translated as CASTLQALNYGYTF.